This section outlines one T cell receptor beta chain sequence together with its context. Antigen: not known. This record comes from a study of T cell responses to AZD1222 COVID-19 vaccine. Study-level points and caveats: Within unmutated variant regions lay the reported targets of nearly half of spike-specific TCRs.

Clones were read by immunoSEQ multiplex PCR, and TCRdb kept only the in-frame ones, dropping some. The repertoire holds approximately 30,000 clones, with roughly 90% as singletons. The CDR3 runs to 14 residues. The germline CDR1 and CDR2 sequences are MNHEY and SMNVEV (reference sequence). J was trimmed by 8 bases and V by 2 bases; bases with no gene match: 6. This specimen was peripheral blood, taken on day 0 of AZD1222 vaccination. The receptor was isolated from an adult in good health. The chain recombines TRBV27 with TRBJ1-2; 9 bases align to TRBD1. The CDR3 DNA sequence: TGTGCCAGCAGTTTAAGAAGGGACAGGGTCGGCTACACCTTC. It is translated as CASSLRRDRVGYTF.